This TCR beta chain stems from a study of T cell clonality in common variable immunodeficiency. CDR1 is KGHSH and CDR2 is LQKENI in the germline V gene. This CDR3 region has 17 residues. V was pared by 2 bases and J by 0 bases, with 16 bases between. Profiled with immunoSEQ multiplex PCR; TCRdb holds only in-frame clones, not every one. The table lists tens of thousands of clones, with no singletons. This clone was detected many times. The CDR3 goes on 3 residues after the read ends, and that part is filled in from the germline J gene. Sequenced sample: peripheral blood mononuclear cells. This chain joins TRBV18 and TRBJ1-1; possibly TRBD1 for D (6 bases). The clonotype was recovered from a person aged 18 to 75 in good health. The CDR3: CASSPILQGNMNTEAFF. The sequenced part of the CDR3 DNA is TGTGCCAGCTCACCAATATTACAGGGCAACATGAACACTGAA.